This TCR beta chain was obtained from a study of T-cell reconstitution after alpha-beta-depleted transplantation in children. Preparation of the TCRbeta library used unique molecular identifiers. MiXCR was run by TCRdb on the PCR reads, yielding one entry per CDR3 protein. The data show 380,000 or so distinct CDR3 sequences, about 14% seen once. CDR1 and CDR2 from the germline V gene are LGHNA and YSLEER. Trimming took off 0 bases at V and 9 bases at J, with 12 bases between the two ends. There are 15 residues in the CDR3. This specimen was PBMCs, taken from the stem cell graft. The chain uses TRBV4-3 and TRBJ1-6; tentative D call: TRBD1 (6 bases). This TCR came from a human donor who donated a stem cell graft to a child with Fanconi anemia. The CDR3 DNA reads as TGCGCCAGCAGCCAAGACGGGGGGCAGGGTTCACCCCTCCACTTT. Translation: CASSQDGGQGSPLHF.